These T cell receptor beta chains were read from a single sample in a study of blood T cells in healthy people across ages. TCRdb reprocessed the 5' RACE reads via MiXCR and lists one record per CDR3 protein. The data hold 780,000 or so distinct CDR3 sequences, with more than 20% observed a single time. This sample also appeared in a second study, on T cells of mothers and their children.

The source material was blood. The receptors were sampled from a boy younger than 18 in good health. Each CDR3 is given with its conserved first and last residue. Fields, in order: V gene, clone size, J gene, D gene, CDR3 DNA, CDR3 protein. A D gene is named only where the DNA matches it firmly. Clone size appears in some rows only: once, few, many, or a class for an expanded clone.

TRBV7-9	many	TRBJ2-7	-	TGTGCCAGCAGCTTAACTCCGGGGCGCGGGTCCTACGAGCAGTACTTC	CASSLTPGRGSYEQYF
TRBV19	few	TRBJ1-1	-	TGTGCCAGTAAAGAGGCGGAGAACACTGAAGCTTTCTTT	CASKEAENTEAFF
TRBV7-2	many	TRBJ2-3	-	TGTGCCAGCAGTTTATACGGAGATACGCAGTATTTT	CASSLYGDTQYF
TRBV12-3/TRBV12-4	-	TRBJ2-2	-	TGTGCCAGCAGAGGGGGGGACAACACCGGGGAGCTGTTTTTT	CASRGGDNTGELFF
TRBV29-1	few	TRBJ1-5	TRBD1	TGCAGCGTAGGGGGACAGGGGGGTCAGCCCCAGCATTTT	CSVGGQGGQPQHF
TRBV6-6	-	TRBJ2-7	-	TGTGCCAGCACCACGGAGCTGGGCGAGCAGTACTTC	CASTTELGEQYF
TRBV18	-	TRBJ2-5	-	TGTGCCAGCTCACAGGGGGAAGAAGAGACCCAGTACTTC	CASSQGEEETQYF
TRBV5-1	-	TRBJ1-3	-	TGCGCCAGCAGCCCCGGGACTGCTTCTGGAATCACCATATATTTT	CASSPGTASGITIYF
TRBV20-1	-	TRBJ2-7	TRBD2	TGCAGTGCTAGAGAAGCGACTAGCGGGGGGTACGAGCAGTACTTC	CSAREATSGGYEQYF
TRBV6-2/TRBV6-3	few	TRBJ2-1	-	TGTGCCAGCAGTTCCCCGGGACATGTTGTTGGTAAGCAGTTCTTC	CASSSPGHVVGKQFF
TRBV5-1	few	TRBJ2-7	-	TGCGCCAGCAGCTTGGCCCCGTACTACGAGCAGTACTTC	CASSLAPYYEQYF
TRBV6-6	-	TRBJ2-5	-	TGTGCCAGCAGACAGCCGGGGGAGAGCCAAGAGACCCAGTACTTC	CASRQPGESQETQYF
TRBV20-1	-	TRBJ2-5	-	TGCAGTGCTAGAGCTTCGGACTCCTACAATGAGCAGTACTTC	CSARASDSYNEQYF
TRBV6-6	-	TRBJ2-7	TRBD1	TGTGCCAGCAGTTACGGGACAGGTAACCACGAGCAGTACTTC	CASSYGTGNHEQYF
TRBV6-1	-	TRBJ2-2	TRBD1	TGTGCCAGCAACTTTGACAGGGGTCGCACCGGGGAGCTGTTTTTT	CASNFDRGRTGELFF
TRBV10-3	few	TRBJ2-7	-	TGTGCCATCAGTGAGTCCCGCGAGCAGTACTTC	CAISESREQYF
TRBV5-1	-	TRBJ2-7	-	TGCGCCAGCAGCTTGGAGAGGGCGGGCTACGAGCAGTACTTC	CASSLERAGYEQYF
TRBV4-1	few	TRBJ1-5	TRBD1	TGCGCCAGCAGCCAAGGGCTGCGGCAGGGGGGTAATCAGCCCCAGCATTTT	CASSQGLRQGGNQPQHF
TRBV20-1	few	TRBJ2-1	TRBD1	TGCAGTGCTAGATGGTCGACGGGACAGGGGGTAAATGAGCAGTTCTTC	CSARWSTGQGVNEQFF
TRBV10-3	few	TRBJ2-7	TRBD2	TGTGCCATCAGCGTCGGGCTAGCGGGTGACTCCTACGAGCAGTACTTC	CAISVGLAGDSYEQYF
TRBV7-2	few	TRBJ2-7	-	TGTGCCAGCAGCCCAGTCTCGCGGATCTACGAGCAGTACTTC	CASSPVSRIYEQYF
TRBV19	few	TRBJ2-1	-	TGTGCCAGTGCCCCGTCAGTCGCCTACAATGAGCGGTTCTTC	CASAPSVAYNERFF
TRBV7-6	-	TRBJ2-1	-	TGTGCCAGCAGCGATGGGACTTTAGACGATGAGCAGTTCTTC	CASSDGTLDDEQFF
TRBV15	-	TRBJ1-5	TRBD1	TGTGCCACCAGCAGAGATGGACAGGGCCATCAGCCCCAGCATTTT	CATSRDGQGHQPQHF
TRBV5-6	-	TRBJ2-7	TRBD2	TGTGCCAGCAGCACCGGGACTAGCGGGACCAAGCAGTACTTC	CASSTGTSGTKQYF
TRBV4-3	few	TRBJ2-7	-	TGCGCCAGCAGCCAAGACAGCTACTCCTACGAGCAGTACTTC	CASSQDSYSYEQYF
TRBV6-5	-	TRBJ2-4	TRBD2	TGTGCCAGCAGTTACTCCTCGACGTGGGAGGGAAGAAACATTCAGTACTTC	CASSYSSTWEGRNIQYF
TRBV20-1	-	TRBJ2-7	-	TGCAGTGCTAGAGGGGTGCAACTCAGCTCCTACGAGCAGTACTTC	CSARGVQLSSYEQYF